This passage covers 23 T cell receptor beta chains from one sample sequenced in a study of blood T cell repertoires in COVID-19. Profiled with immunoSEQ multiplex PCR; TCRdb holds only in-frame clones, not every one. The top ten hold roughly 5% of the sample, which has over 200,000 clones, over 75% seen once. The sample comprised peripheral blood. The source of these receptors is a human donor in a cohort sampled during active COVID-19.

This sequence joins TRBV5-4 and TRBJ2-2; 11 bases fit TRBD2. With V trimmed by 0 bases and J by 5 bases, 12 bases remained unmatched. This CDR3 is built from 19 residues. Germline V gene sequence: CDR1 SGHNT, CDR2 YYREEE (reference sequence). This CDR3 reads CASSLVGASGRRYTGELFF. Here the CDR3 DNA reads TGTGCCAGCAGCTTGGTGGGGGCTAGCGGGAGGCGGTATACCGGGGAGCTGTTTTTT.

The genes are TRBV4-3 and TRBJ1-3; D uncertain. The germline gives CDR1 LGHNA, CDR2 YSLEER. CDR3 length: 18 residues. With 0 bases removed from V and 0 bases from J, the gap between germline ends came to 15 bases. CDR3 in amino acids: CASSQESQTAYSGNTIYF. CDR3 sequence (DNA): TGCGCCAGCAGCCAAGAGTCCCAGACTGCCTACTCTGGAAACACCATATATTTT.

The rearrangement links TRBV3-1 (or the pseudogene TRBV3-2) to TRBJ1-4, with 9 bases lining up with TRBD1. Germline CDR1 LGHDT, CDR2 YNNKEL (reference sequence). J was trimmed by 8 bases and V by 1 base; bases with no gene match: 5. The CDR3 has 15 amino acids. The CDR3 is CASSQADRGGEKLFF. CDR3 DNA: TGTGCCAGCAGCCAAGCGGACAGGGGAGGCGAAAAACTGTTTTTT.

This CDR3 reads CASSAPQGLEAFF. In DNA form, the CDR3 reads TGTGCCAGCAGTGCGCCCCAGGGGCTTGAAGCTTTCTTT. This sequence joins TRBV6-6 and TRBJ1-1, with D maybe TRBD1 (6 bases). This CDR3 comprises 13 residues. Trimming cost V 5 bases and J 7 bases, with 14 bases left between them. Germline assignment: CDR1 MNHNY and CDR2 SVGAGI (reference sequence).

This clone was seen just once. The V and J genes are TRBV5-4 and TRBJ1-1, with a weak D call TRBD1 (6 bases). CDR1 and CDR2 (germline): SGHNT, YYREEE (reference sequence). CDR3 length equals 16 residues. V gave up 6 bases and J gave up 3 bases, with 21 bases separating them. The CDR3 protein is CASTKLQGKGYTEAFF. CDR3 DNA: TGTGCCAGCACTAAACTACAGGGTAAGGGATACACTGAAGCTTTCTTT.

The V gene is TRBV10-3, the J gene TRBJ1-1, with D unclear. Deletions cut 6 bases from V and 3 bases from J, with 14 bases between. This CDR3 is 14 amino acids long. CDR1 and CDR2 from the germline V gene are ENHRY and SYGVKD. CDR3 amino acids: CAIRKNSGDTEAFF. For the CDR3, the DNA is TGTGCCATCAGAAAAAACAGCGGGGACACTGAAGCTTTCTTT.

The chain couples TRBV2 to TRBJ2-2, with 9 nucleotides matching TRBD2. The CDR3 loop spans 19 amino acids. The ends lost 5 bases at V and 3 bases at J; junction bases unmatched: 16. Germline values: CDR1 SNHLY, CDR2 FYNNEI. In DNA, the CDR3 is TGTGCCAGCAGTCTTACCTGGGGTAGCGGGAGAGAGGACACCGGGGAGCTGTTTTTT. Translated, it gives CASSLTWGSGREDTGELFF.

This clone was seen a handful of times. The J gene is TRBJ2-1, the V gene TRBV7-2, with TRBD2 identical over 9 bases. Trimming took 5 bases from V and 8 from J; bases not matched to a gene: 10. The CDR3 is 15 amino acids. Germline assignment: CDR1 SGHTA and CDR2 FQGNSA. The CDR3 loop reads CASSTTGTSFHEQFF. CDR3 in DNA: TGTGCCAGCAGCACGACCGGGACTAGCTTCCATGAGCAGTTCTTC.

This chain links TRBV19 with TRBJ1-2; 8 bases agree with TRBD1. Germline V lookup: CDR1 LNHDA, CDR2 SQIVND (reference sequence). The CDR3 is 14 residues long. J lost 5 bases, V lost 1 base, and 3 bases had no gene match. The CDR3 nucleotides read TGTGCCAGTAGTATAGGCAGGGGGCTGTATGGCTACACCTTC. As protein: CASSIGRGLYGYTF. Full variable domain (rest looked up from reference TRBV19 and TRBJ1-2): DGGITQSPKYLFRKEGQNVTLSCEQNLNHDAMYWYRQDPGQGLRLIYYSQIVNDFQKGDIAEGYSVSREKKESFPLTVTSAQKNPTAFYLCASSIGRGLYGYTFGSGTRLTVV.

The CDR3: CSVERAGRSYDEQYF. The CDR3 region has the DNA TGCAGCGTTGAAAGGGCCGGGAGGAGCTACGACGAGCAGTACTTC. The chain couples TRBV29-1 to TRBJ2-7; 7 bases map to TRBD2. The CDR3 is 15 residues long. V lost 2 bases to trimming and J lost 5 bases; unmatched junction nucleotides: 12. Germline CDR1 SQVTM, CDR2 ANQGSEA.

The chain links TRBV5-4 to TRBJ2-1; TRBD2 is a possible D gene (6 bases). This CDR3 region has 13 residues. Per germline, CDR1 SGHNT and CDR2 YYREEE (reference sequence). V was cut by 4 bases and J by 10 bases, with 15 bases left in between. The CDR3 reads CASSEPTGGEQFF. DNA for the CDR3: TGTGCCAGCAGCGAACCGACTGGAGGGGAGCAGTTCTTC.

The chain has TRBV7-9 and TRBJ2-7, with 9 bases fitting TRBD2. The junction had 12 bases not matched to a gene; V was cut back by 5 bases and J by 7 bases. This CDR3 region has 15 residues. Per the germline V gene, CDR1 is SEHNR and CDR2 is FQNEAQ (reference sequence). CDR3 amino acids: CASSPQGLAGDEQYF. The CDR3 DNA is TGTGCCAGCAGCCCCCAGGGGTTAGCGGGAGATGAGCAGTACTTC.

The chain employs TRBV10-3 and TRBJ2-1; a possible D gene is TRBD2 (7 bases). V lost 10 bases and J lost 8, with 21 bases in between. Germline lookup yields CDR1 ENHRY and CDR2 SYGVKD. The CDR3 spans 14 residues. The CDR3 bases are TGTGCCACCTTAGGGGGGAGGGCGTCCCATGAGCAGTTCTTC. Its translation: CATLGGRASHEQFF.

V usage is TRBV27 and J usage is TRBJ1-1; D is perhaps TRBD1 (5 bases). The CDR3 has 15 amino acids. CDR1 is MNHEY, CDR2 SMNVEV, per germline (reference sequence). Trimming removed 1 base from V and 7 bases from J, with 16 bases in between. Here the CDR3 DNA reads TGTGCCAGCAGTTTATACCCCTCTGGGGGGGGTGAAGCTTTCTTT. Its translation is CASSLYPSGGGEAFF.

The DNA of the CDR3 is TGTGCCACTTCGGGGGGACGGAGCCAAGAGGGCTACACCTTC. This codes for CATSGGRSQEGYTF. The gene calls are TRBV11-1 and TRBJ1-2; possible D gene TRBD1, 5 bases. Germline V lookup: CDR1 SGHAT, CDR2 FQDESV (reference sequence). This CDR3 is 14 amino acids long. With 10 bases removed from V and 8 bases from J, the gap between germline ends came to 23 bases.

The chain carries TRBV19 and TRBJ2-2; D may be TRBD1 (5 bases). Germline V gene lookup returns CDR1 LNHDA and CDR2 SQIVND (reference sequence). Trimming took 7 bases from V and 2 from J, leaving 11 bases between them. The CDR3 extends over 14 amino acids. In DNA, the CDR3 is TGTGCCAGTATTGGACAATTAAACACCGGGGAGCTGTTTTTT. Its protein is CASIGQLNTGELFF.

This clone was detected only a few times. The rearrangement links TRBV28 to TRBJ1-6; D uncertain. Germline assignment: CDR1 MDHEN and CDR2 SYDVKM. The CDR3 spans 16 residues. Trimming took off 6 bases at V and 10 bases at J, with 22 bases between the two ends. In DNA, the CDR3 is TGTGCCAGCAGGGTCAGAGGGTCGGGAAGACGATCACCCCTCCACTTT. It is translated as CASRVRGSGRRSPLHF. Looking up the rest from reference TRBV28 and TRBJ1-6 gives the full variable domain: DVKVTQSSRYLVKRTGEKVFLECVQDMDHENMFWYRQDPGLGLRLIYFSYDVKMKEKGDIPEGYSVSREKKERFSLILESASTNQTSMYLCASRVRGSGRRSPLHFGNGTRLTVT.

This chain connects TRBV6-2 or TRBV6-3 to TRBJ2-5, with 8 bases lining up with TRBD2. The CDR3 totals 17 residues. From germline, CDR1 is MNHEY and CDR2 SVGEGT. After removal of 2 bases from V and 4 bases from J, the junction contained 12 bases not matched to a gene. CDR3 amino acids: CASSYGRPGTSLETQYF. The DNA for the CDR3 is TGTGCCAGCAGTTACGGGCGTCCCGGGACTAGTTTAGAGACCCAGTACTTC.

The chain couples TRBV28 to TRBJ2-1; 8 positions agree with TRBD2. Trimming took 3 bases from V and 1 from J; bases not matched to a gene: 11. The CDR3 has 18 residues. The germline CDR1 and CDR2 sequences are MDHEN and SYDVKM. The CDR3 nucleotides read TGTGCCAGCAGTTTCCCCCGCTTAGCGGGACGGTCCTACAATGAGCAGTTCTTC. This gives the protein CASSFPRLAGRSYNEQFF.

The rearrangement uses TRBV3-1 (or the pseudogene TRBV3-2) and TRBJ2-5, with 12 nucleotides matching TRBD2. This CDR3 is 19 amino acids long. Germline CDR1 reads LGHDT; CDR2 reads YNNKEL (reference sequence). The V gene end was trimmed by 0 bases and the J gene end by 5 bases; junction bases not matched to a gene: 13. Written as DNA, the CDR3 is TGTGCCAGCAGCCAAGAATGGGCTGGGACTAGCGGGCGGGGGGAGACCCAGTACTTC. The encoded protein is CASSQEWAGTSGRGETQYF.

The V and J genes are TRBV5-1 and TRBJ2-7; 10 bases are shared with TRBD2. V shed 3 bases and J 1 base; nucleotides not matched to a gene: 4. The CDR3 runs 15 residues. The germline V gene encodes CDR1 SGHRS and CDR2 YFSETQ. The CDR3 sequence is CASSSSSGGSYEQYF. The CDR3 nucleotides are TGCGCCAGCAGCTCCTCTAGCGGGGGATCCTACGAGCAGTACTTC.

The V call is TRBV7-2, the J call TRBJ2-7, with TRBD1 identical over 9 bases. Trimming cost V 4 bases and J 5 bases; bases outside gene matches: 9. The CDR3 is 15 residues long. Germline values: CDR1 SGHTA, CDR2 FQGNSA. The CDR3 spells CASSSNRDRVNEQYF. As DNA, the CDR3 is TGTGCCAGCAGCTCGAACCGGGACAGGGTTAACGAGCAGTACTTC.

The rearrangement uses TRBV11-3 and TRBJ2-7; the D is unclear. CDR3 length equals 11 residues. V shed 6 bases and J shed 6 bases, with 9 bases lying between them. Germline CDR1 and CDR2: SGHNT and YENEEA. The CDR3 region is CASSRGIEQYF. CDR3 in DNA: TGTGCCAGCAGTAGAGGAATCGAGCAGTACTTC.